This TCR beta chain came from a study of cytomegalovirus exposure and HLA in healthy donors. Overall study findings and caveats: A later analysis showed TCR association rates differing by HLA locus, peaking at DRB1 and lowest at HLA-C. Common viral pathogens seemed to be connected with several of the most significant clusters, according to a later analysis.

The CDR3 runs 15 residues. V shed 4 bases and J 5 bases; nucleotides not matched to a gene: 9. Germline assignment: CDR1 SGHKS and CDR2 YYEKEE (reference sequence). This clone was counted only a few times. Its specificity is unknown. It was with 60 Vbeta and 13 Jbeta primers that the PCR ran. The repertoire was sequenced with immunoSEQ multiplex PCR; TCRdb's copy has only in-frame clones and lacks some. The sample shows around 150,000 clones, around 76% of them seen only once. The sample comprised PBMCs. The source of this sequence is a girl aged 5-17 years in good health and CMV-seropositive. The J gene is TRBJ1-5, the V gene TRBV5-5; 7 bases map to TRBD1. Here the CDR3 reads CASSPGQSHDQPQHF. The CDR3 nucleotides read TGTGCCAGCAGCCCGGGACAGAGCCACGATCAGCCCCAGCATTTT.